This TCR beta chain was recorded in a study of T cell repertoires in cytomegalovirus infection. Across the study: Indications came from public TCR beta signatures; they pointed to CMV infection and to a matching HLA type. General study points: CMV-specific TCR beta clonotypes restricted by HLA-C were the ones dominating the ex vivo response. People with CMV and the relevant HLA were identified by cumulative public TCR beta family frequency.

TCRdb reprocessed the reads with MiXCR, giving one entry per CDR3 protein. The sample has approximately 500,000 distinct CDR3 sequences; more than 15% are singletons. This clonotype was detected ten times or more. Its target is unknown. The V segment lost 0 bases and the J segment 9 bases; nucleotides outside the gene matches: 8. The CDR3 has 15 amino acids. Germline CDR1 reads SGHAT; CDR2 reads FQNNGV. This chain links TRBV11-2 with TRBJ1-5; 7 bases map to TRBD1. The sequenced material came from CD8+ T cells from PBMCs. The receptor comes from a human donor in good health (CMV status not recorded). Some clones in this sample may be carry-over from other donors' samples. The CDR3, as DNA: TGTGCCAGCAGCTTAGAAACGGGACAGCGCTGGCCCCAGCATTTT. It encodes CASSLETGQRWPQHF.